This TCR beta chain was observed in a study of glioma-infiltrating T cells. The iRepertoire nested amplicon-rescue multiplex PCR amplified TCR alpha and beta CDR3s from RNA. TCRdb fed the multiplex PCR reads into MiXCR, producing one record per CDR3 protein. The sample yields 93,000 or so distinct CDR3 sequences, roughly 30% seen once. This clonotype was counted once. With 1 base removed from V and 13 bases from J, the gap between germline ends came to 26 bases. This CDR3 has 16 amino acids. Germline assignment: CDR1 MNHNS and CDR2 SASEGT. The sequenced sample consisted of glioma tissue, nonneoplastic brain tissue, or PBMCs (not recorded which). This receptor was identified in a human donor with low-grade glioma or glioblastoma, undergoing nonglioma brain surgery, or in good health (not recorded which). The chain is built from TRBV6-1 and TRBJ2-7, with D maybe TRBD1 (6 bases). The CDR3 DNA follows: TGTGCCAGCAGTGAAGGGCCAGGGGTGGGCCAAGAGACCAAATACTTC. Its protein is CASSEGPGVGQETKYF.